What follows describes a single TCR beta chain. The data belong to a study of blood T cell repertoires in COVID-19. The V and J ends lost 3 bases and 8 bases respectively, with 10 bases between them. Per the germline V gene, CDR1 is DFQATT and CDR2 is SNEGSKA (reference sequence). This CDR3 spans 11 amino acids. The method was immunoSEQ multiplex PCR; TCRdb's version includes in-frame clones alone and lacks a portion of them. The sample holds some 260,000 clones, roughly 80% seen once. The chain carries TRBV20-1 and TRBJ1-2; D is unclear. This TCR was recovered from a woman older than 75 with active or convalescent COVID-19. Sequenced input: peripheral blood. The CDR3 protein is CSASRQAGYTF. The DNA for the CDR3 is TGCAGTGCTAGCCGGCAGGCGGGCTACACCTTC.